This TCR beta chain was sequenced in a study of regulatory T cells in long-lasting Graves disease. This CDR3 comprises 15 residues. Per germline, CDR1 SGHTA and CDR2 FQGNSA. The table lists this clonotype with a few counts. At one end the junction does not follow the germline gene, possibly because of a read error. To make TCR beta libraries, researchers used iRepertoire HTBI primers and Arm-PCR of CDR3 regions. TCRdb re-analysed the multiplex PCR reads in MiXCR, keeping a single row per CDR3 protein. This table has under 400,000 distinct CDR3 sequences, 16% appearing once. As for time point: newly diagnosed GD, antithyroid drugs for less than 3 months. RNA extracted from PBMCs served as the sequencing template. These data also featured in a second study, about T cells in Graves' hyperthyroidism and ophthalmopathy. As reported in that work: Lactation, pregnancy, other autoimmune disease or uncontrolled infection led to exclusion of patients.

This sequence joins TRBV7-2 and TRBJ1-1; no clear D. Sample: peripheral blood mononuclear cells (PBMCs), taken at new diagnosis, from a patient treated with antithyroid drugs. This sequence was found in a man aged 40-49 years with Graves disease. For the CDR3, the DNA is TGTGCCAGCAGCTCTGAGCACGGGGTAGGAACTGAAGCTTTCTTC. The encoded protein is CASSSEHGVGTEAFF.